These 31 T cell receptor beta chains share one sample of origin, sequenced in a study of CD8+ T cells in alopecia areata. cDNA reverse transcribed from extracted RNA served as the sequencing template. The method was immunoSEQ multiplex PCR; TCRdb's version includes in-frame clones alone and lacks a portion of them. Of 150,000 or so clones listed, around 50% are singletons. The source material was CD4+ T cells sorted from blood. Every receptor here comes from a human donor with alopecia areata.

The V and J genes are TRBV2 and TRBJ2-7; D is unclear. The V end lost 4 bases, the J end lost 2 bases, and 12 bases lay between the germline ends. CDR3 length: 14 amino acids. Germline-derived CDR1 and CDR2 are SNHLY and FYNNEI. Written as DNA, the CDR3 is TGTGCCAGCAGTGGGACCTGGGCCACCTACGAGCAGTACTTC. It is translated as CASSGTWATYEQYF.

The chain recombines TRBV5-1 with TRBJ2-6; TRBD1 agrees at 7 bases. Germline lookup yields CDR1 SGHRS and CDR2 YFSETQ. The trim removed 2 bases at V and 0 bases at J, leaving 11 bases unmatched. The CDR3 loop spans 19 amino acids. DNA of the CDR3: TGCGCCAGCAGCTTACACGAGGACAGGCCTTACTCTGGGGCCAACGTCCTGACTTTC. This translates into CASSLHEDRPYSGANVLTF.

This sequence joins TRBV28 and TRBJ2-7; a possible D gene is TRBD1 (5 bases). V was cut by 4 bases and J by 2 bases, with 6 bases left in between. Germline V gene sequence: CDR1 MDHEN, CDR2 SYDVKM. The CDR3 loop spans 12 amino acids. This CDR3 is CASSSQAYEQYF. The DNA of the CDR3 is TGTGCCAGCAGTTCACAGGCCTACGAGCAGTACTTC.

This clone was observed a single time. The chain recombines TRBV6-6 with TRBJ2-3; D is unclear. This CDR3 region has 11 residues. V lost 5 bases to trimming and J lost 9 bases, with 9 bases between them. CDR1 and CDR2 (germline): MNHNY, SVGAGI (reference sequence). Written as DNA, the CDR3 is TGTGCCAGCAGTGCGCCCGCAACGCAGTATTTT. It translates to CASSAPATQYF.

The chain combines TRBV7-9 with TRBJ2-5; maybe TRBD1 (5 bases). This CDR3 has 15 amino acids. Germline V gene data show CDR1 as SEHNR and CDR2 as FQNEAQ (reference sequence). The V end lost 7 bases, the J end lost 9 bases, and 24 bases lay between the germline ends. CDR3 in amino acids: CASNQGNSAGVPQYF. The CDR3, as DNA: TGTGCCAGCAACCAGGGTAACTCGGCTGGGGTGCCCCAGTACTTC.

This chain uses TRBV6-6 with TRBJ2-5; 14 bases map to TRBD2. The CDR3 contains 15 residues. Losses at the gene ends were 6 bases for V and 4 bases for J; bases not matched to a gene: 4. CDR1 is MNHNY, CDR2 SVGAGI, per germline (reference sequence). Here the CDR3 DNA reads TGTGCCAGCAGCCGGACTAGCGGGAGGCGAGAGACCCAGTACTTC. This gives the protein CASSRTSGRRETQYF.

The rearrangement links TRBV19 to TRBJ2-2; D is uncertain. The CDR3 spans 15 residues. Trimming took off 1 base at V and 4 bases at J, with 10 bases between the two ends. Germline CDR1 is LNHDA and CDR2 is SQIVND (reference sequence). The chain's CDR3 is CASSIGRSSTGELFF. The CDR3 DNA sequence: TGTGCCAGTAGTATAGGGCGTTCATCCACCGGGGAGCTGTTTTTT.

V and J are TRBV29-1 and TRBJ1-1, with D possibly matching TRBD1 (6 bases). Between the trimmed V and J ends, which lost 8 bases and 4 bases, there was a span of 8 bases. The CDR3 runs to 10 residues. The V gene's germline CDR1 is SQVTM and CDR2 ANQGSEA. CDR3 region: CSTGTTEAFF. CDR3 nucleotide sequence: TGCAGCACAGGGACCACTGAAGCTTTCTTT.

This clone has a handful of counts. An end of the junction does not agree with germline; a read error may underlie this. The V gene is TRBV5-1, the J gene TRBJ1-2; TRBD1 agrees at 7 bases. Germline values: CDR1 SGHRS, CDR2 YFSETQ. CDR3 length: 15 residues. The CDR3 bases are TGCGCCAGCAGGGCCGCAGGGGGTTCGACCTATGACTACACCTTC. Protein: CASRAAGGSTYDYTF.

The chain has TRBV29-1 and TRBJ1-1, with D perhaps TRBD1 (5 bases). This CDR3 comprises 13 residues. V lost 7 bases and J lost 2, with 14 bases in between. Germline loops: CDR1 SQVTM, CDR2 ANQGSEA. The CDR3 protein is CSGAGAANTEAFF. CDR3 coding DNA: TGCAGCGGTGCCGGGGCAGCCAACACTGAAGCTTTCTTT.

This clone was counted a few times. The rearrangement links TRBV18 to TRBJ2-7; the D is unclear. Trimming took off 1 base at V and 5 bases at J, with 6 bases between the two ends. CDR1 is KGHSH and CDR2 is LQKENI in the germline V gene. The CDR3 is 12 amino acids. The chain's CDR3 is CASSPQGDEQYF. The CDR3 DNA reads TGTGCCAGCTCACCACAGGGTGACGAGCAGTACTTC.

A few counts support this clone. The chain employs TRBV29-1 and TRBJ2-1; the D is unclear. Germline V gives CDR1 SQVTM, CDR2 ANQGSEA. V lost 3 bases and J 10 bases, leaving 7 bases between the germline ends. This CDR3 comprises 10 residues. The CDR3 DNA sequence: TGCAGCGTTGAGCATAGGGAGCAGTTCTTC. This sequence encodes CSVEHREQFF.

A single count supports this clone. This chain connects TRBV5-4 to TRBJ2-7, with TRBD2 as a possible D gene (7 bases). Trimming took 4 bases from V and 2 from J, leaving 19 bases between them. Looked up from germline, CDR1 is SGHNT and CDR2 is YYREEE (reference sequence). The CDR3 covers 16 residues. The CDR3 spells CASSPPLRGATYEQYF. CDR3 coding DNA: TGTGCCAGCAGCCCGCCTCTTCGGGGGGCTACCTACGAGCAGTACTTC.

The rearrangement joins TRBV7-2 to TRBJ1-1; the D gene is possibly TRBD1 (5 bases). CDR1 SGHTA and CDR2 FQGNSA come from the germline V gene. V was shortened by 0 bases and J by 8 bases, with 10 bases between the two germline ends. This CDR3 is built from 13 residues. For the CDR3, the DNA is TGTGCCAGCAGCTTAGCGGGGGGATCAGAAGCTTTCTTT. Protein product: CASSLAGGSEAFF. The full variable domain, completed using reference TRBV7-2 and TRBJ1-1, is GAGVSQSPSNKVTEKGKDVELRCDPISGHTALYWYRQSLGQGLEFLIYFQGNSAPDKSGLPSDRFSAERTGGSVSTLTIQRTQQEDSAVYLCASSLAGGSEAFFGQGTRLTVV.

This clone has just a few counts. DNA for the CDR3: TGTGCCAGCAGTTACGGACCGACGAACACCGGGGAGCTGTTTTTT. Translated, it gives CASSYGPTNTGELFF. The J gene is TRBJ2-2, the V gene TRBV6-5; D ambiguous. The ends were cut back, 2 bases at V and 0 bases at J, with 7 bases in the middle. In germline, CDR1 is MNHEY, CDR2 SVGAGI. CDR3 length equals 15 residues.

Regarding this clone: Other DNA sequences in this specimen translate into the identical CDR3. This chain joins TRBV5-1 and TRBJ2-5; D not certain. Looked up from germline, CDR1 is SGHRS and CDR2 is YFSETQ. The germline V and J ends were trimmed by 0 bases and 5 bases, with 8 bases remaining between them. The CDR3 is made up of 13 amino acids. In nucleotides, the CDR3 is TGCGCCAGCAGCTTGGGCGCTGGGGAGACCCAGTACTTC. This translates into CASSLGAGETQYF.

V is TRBV27 and J is TRBJ2-3, with no clear D. The germline V gene has CDR1 MNHEY and CDR2 SMNVEV (reference sequence). This CDR3 has 15 amino acids. Trimming removed 7 bases from V and 0 bases from J, with 14 bases in between. The CDR3 DNA reads as TGTGCCAGCACCCCTAACCCCCGAAGCACAGATACGCAGTATTTT. Translated: CASTPNPRSTDTQYF.

The chain uses TRBV30 and TRBJ2-6; D gene ambiguous. Trimming shortened V by 0 bases and J by 0 bases, and 6 bases separated the two germline ends. Germline V gene sequence: CDR1 GTSNPN, CDR2 SVGIG (reference sequence). The CDR3 is 15 amino acids. Here the CDR3 reads CAWSVGVSGANVLTF. Here the CDR3 DNA reads TGTGCCTGGAGTGTAGGTGTCTCTGGGGCCAACGTCCTGACTTTC. Variable domain in full (rest from reference TRBV30 and TRBJ2-6): SQTIHQWPATLVQPVGSPLSLECTVEGTSNPNLYWYRQAAGRGLQLLFYSVGIGQISSEVPQNLSASRPQDRQFILSSKKLLLSDSGFYLCAWSVGVSGANVLTFGAGSRLTVL.

With regard to this clone: One junction end does not reproduce the germline sequence, and a read error may be involved. The chain couples TRBV6-1 to TRBJ1-1; D call uncertain. The CDR3 length is 13 residues. The germline V gene encodes CDR1 MNHNS and CDR2 SASEGT. The CDR3 sequence: CASSASGTQGDLF. The CDR3 DNA follows: TGTGCCAGCAGTGCGTCAGGCACCCAAGGTGATCTCTTT.

The chain employs TRBV29-1 and TRBJ2-7, with 7 bases identical to TRBD1. CDR1 and CDR2 (germline): SQVTM, ANQGSEA. V dropped 4 bases and J dropped 7; count of bases not matched to a gene: 13. The CDR3 length is 14 residues. The CDR3: CSVARDRSEGEQYF. CDR3 DNA: TGCAGCGTTGCCCGGGACAGATCCGAGGGGGAGCAGTACTTC.

This clone was observed a few times. The chain is built from TRBV28 and TRBJ1-5; the D is unclear. V was shortened by 8 bases and J by 6 bases, with 11 bases between the two germline ends. The CDR3 runs to 12 residues. CDR1 MDHEN and CDR2 SYDVKM come from the germline V gene. CDR3 protein: CASARVGQPQHF. DNA of the CDR3: TGTGCCAGCGCCCGGGTGGGTCAGCCCCAGCATTTT.

Only a few counts were recorded for this clone. The chain uses TRBV4-1 and TRBJ2-7, with D maybe TRBD1 (7 bases). CDR1 is MGHRA, CDR2 YSYEKL, per germline. The germline V and J ends were trimmed by 3 bases and 0 bases, with 15 bases remaining between them. The CDR3 contains 16 residues. DNA for the CDR3: TGCGCCAGCAGCCAGGGGCAGGGGGACTTCTCCTACGAGCAGTACTTC. Its translation is CASSQGQGDFSYEQYF.

The chain is built from TRBV29-1 and TRBJ1-2; TRBD1 might be the D (5 bases). The length of the CDR3 is 13 residues. CDR1 and CDR2 (germline): SQVTM, ANQGSEA. With 1 base removed from V and 0 bases from J, the gap between germline ends came to 6 bases. The CDR3 is CSVEGGTNYGYTF. The CDR3 bases are TGCAGCGTTGAAGGGGGGACTAACTATGGCTACACCTTC.

V is TRBV29-1 and J is TRBJ1-2; possibly TRBD1 for D (5 bases). V lost 1 base, J lost 6 bases, and 9 bases lay in between. This CDR3 is built from 12 residues. Looked up from germline, CDR1 is SQVTM and CDR2 is ANQGSEA. CDR3 nucleotide sequence: TGCAGCGTTGAAGGCGGAGGGGATGGCTACACCTTC. Protein product: CSVEGGGDGYTF.

The chain employs TRBV29-1 and TRBJ1-2; no clear D. The germline V gene encodes CDR1 SQVTM and CDR2 ANQGSEA. The CDR3 sequence is 11 residues long. V lost 8 bases and J 8 bases, leaving 15 bases between the germline ends. CDR3 DNA: TGCAGCACCGTCGGGTCTATCGGCTACACCTTC. Amino acids: CSTVGSIGYTF.

This clone turned up a few times. This chain links TRBV18 with TRBJ2-7; D assignment may be TRBD1 or TRBD2 (5 bases each). The CDR3 is 17 residues long. The ends were cut back, 2 bases at V and 2 bases at J, with 19 bases in the middle. CDR1 and CDR2 from the germline V gene are KGHSH and LQKENI. CDR3 region: CASSPAYGAQSPYEQYF. The CDR3 DNA sequence: TGTGCCAGCTCACCAGCATACGGGGCTCAATCCCCCTACGAGCAGTACTTC.

This clone was seen a handful of times. The chain combines TRBV28 with TRBJ2-1, with 10 bases lining up with TRBD2. The CDR3 totals 18 residues. Trimming at V came to 3 bases and at J to 8 bases, leaving 16 bases not matched to a gene. Germline CDR1 and CDR2: MDHEN and SYDVKM. In nucleotides, the CDR3 is TGTGCCAGCAGTTTTTCCTTTTCAGCGGGAGGGCCTTTTGATGAGCAGTTCTTC. It specifies CASSFSFSAGGPFDEQFF.

This clone was picked up a small number of times. This rearrangement joins TRBV29-1 to TRBJ2-6, with D hard to call. Trimming pared 4 bases from V and 0 bases from J, leaving 7 bases between. The V gene's germline CDR1 is SQVTM and CDR2 ANQGSEA. The CDR3 runs 14 residues. The CDR3 region is CSVVPLSGANVLTF. The CDR3, as DNA: TGCAGCGTTGTCCCCCTCTCTGGGGCCAACGTCCTGACTTTC. Complete variable domain (other parts from reference TRBV29-1 and TRBJ2-6): SAVISQKPSRDICQRGTSLTIQCQVDSQVTMMFWYRQQPGQSLTLIATANQGSEATYESGFVIDKFPISRPNLTFSTLTVSNMSPEDSSIYLCSVVPLSGANVLTFGAGSRLTVL.

The V gene is TRBV5-1, the J gene TRBJ1-2; possible D gene TRBD1, 6 bases. This CDR3 is 14 amino acids long. CDR1 and CDR2 (germline): SGHRS, YFSETQ. Deletions cut 0 bases from V and 5 bases from J, with 11 bases between. The DNA for the CDR3 is TGCGCCAGCAGCTTGGAGGCAGGGGAATATGGCTACACCTTC. Translation: CASSLEAGEYGYTF.

This clone has more than one count but fewer than ten. The gene calls are TRBV7-2 and TRBJ2-1; 8 bases align to TRBD2. Germline trimming cut 4 bases from V and 15 bases from J; bases unmatched to any gene: 5. CDR1 and CDR2 (germline): SGHTA, FQGNSA. The CDR3 loop spans 11 amino acids. CDR3 in amino acids: CASSSGLARFF. DNA of the CDR3: TGTGCCAGCAGCTCCGGACTAGCTCGGTTCTTC.

Only a few counts were recorded for this clone. The chain recombines TRBV7-2 with TRBJ2-3; the match to TRBD2 covers 10 bases. With V trimmed by 4 bases and J by 5 bases, 9 bases remained unmatched. This CDR3 contains 16 residues. From germline, CDR1 is SGHTA and CDR2 FQGNSA. The CDR3 region has the DNA TGTGCCAGCAGCTCTACTAGCGGGACACTTGTAGATACGCAGTATTTT. Its translation is CASSSTSGTLVDTQYF.